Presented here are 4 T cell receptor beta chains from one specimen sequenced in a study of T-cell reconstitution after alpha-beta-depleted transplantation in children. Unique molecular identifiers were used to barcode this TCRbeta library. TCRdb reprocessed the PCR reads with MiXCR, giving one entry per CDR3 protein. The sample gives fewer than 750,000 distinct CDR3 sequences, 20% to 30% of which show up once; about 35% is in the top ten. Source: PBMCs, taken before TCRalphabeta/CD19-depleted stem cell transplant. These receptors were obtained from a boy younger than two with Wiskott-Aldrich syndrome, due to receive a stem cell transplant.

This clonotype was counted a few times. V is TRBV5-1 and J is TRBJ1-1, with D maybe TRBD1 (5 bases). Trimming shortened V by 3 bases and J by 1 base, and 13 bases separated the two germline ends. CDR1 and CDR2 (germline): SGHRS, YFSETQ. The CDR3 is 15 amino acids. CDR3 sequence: CASSSRTSSNTEAFF. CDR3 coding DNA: TGCGCCAGCAGCTCACGGACATCCTCGAACACTGAAGCTTTCTTT.

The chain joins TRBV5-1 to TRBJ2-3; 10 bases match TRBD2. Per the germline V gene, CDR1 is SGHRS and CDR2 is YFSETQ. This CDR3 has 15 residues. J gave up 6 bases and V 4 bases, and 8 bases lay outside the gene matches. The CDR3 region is CASSPPSGSTDTQYF. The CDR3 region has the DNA TGCGCCAGCAGCCCCCCTAGCGGGAGTACCGATACGCAGTATTTT.

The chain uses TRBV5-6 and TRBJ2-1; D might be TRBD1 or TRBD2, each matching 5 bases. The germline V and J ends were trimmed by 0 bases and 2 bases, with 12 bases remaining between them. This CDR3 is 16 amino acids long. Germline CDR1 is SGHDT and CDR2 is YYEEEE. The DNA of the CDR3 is TGTGCCAGCAGCTTGGCACGGGGACCGACCTACAATGAGCAGTTCTTC. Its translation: CASSLARGPTYNEQFF.

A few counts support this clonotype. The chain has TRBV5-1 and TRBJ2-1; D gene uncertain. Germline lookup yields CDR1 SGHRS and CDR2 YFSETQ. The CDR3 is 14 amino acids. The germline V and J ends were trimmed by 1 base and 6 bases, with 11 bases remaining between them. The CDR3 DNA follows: TGCGCCAGCAGCTTGAGTTCCCGCTTCAATGAGCAGTTCTTC. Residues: CASSLSSRFNEQFF.